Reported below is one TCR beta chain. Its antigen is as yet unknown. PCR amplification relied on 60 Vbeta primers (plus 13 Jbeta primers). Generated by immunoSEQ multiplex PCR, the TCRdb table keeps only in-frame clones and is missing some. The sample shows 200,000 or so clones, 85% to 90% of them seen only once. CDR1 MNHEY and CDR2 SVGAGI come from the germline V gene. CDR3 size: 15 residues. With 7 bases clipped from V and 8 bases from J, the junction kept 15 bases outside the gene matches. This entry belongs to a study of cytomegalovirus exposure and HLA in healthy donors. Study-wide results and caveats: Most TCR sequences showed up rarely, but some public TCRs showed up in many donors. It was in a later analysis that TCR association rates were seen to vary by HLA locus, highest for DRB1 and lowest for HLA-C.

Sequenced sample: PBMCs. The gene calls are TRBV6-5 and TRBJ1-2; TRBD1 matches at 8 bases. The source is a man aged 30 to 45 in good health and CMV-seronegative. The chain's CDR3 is CASNPTGAKVRGYTF. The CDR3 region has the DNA TGTGCCAGCAATCCGACAGGGGCCAAAGTTCGAGGCTACACCTTC.